These 20 T cell receptor beta chains share one sample of origin, sequenced in a study of blood T cell repertoires in COVID-19. Repertoires were generated with immunoSEQ multiplex PCR, while TCRdb's copy carries only in-frame clones and drops some. This sample has 95,000 to 100,000 clones, with approximately 84% found just once. Sample: peripheral blood. The receptor source for this set is a woman older than 75 with acute or convalescent COVID-19.

This chain joins TRBV5-1 and TRBJ1-2; 10 bases match TRBD1. The CDR3 contains 17 residues. CDR1 is SGHRS and CDR2 is YFSETQ in the germline V gene. The trim removed 4 bases at V and 4 bases at J, leaving 13 bases unmatched. The CDR3 reads CASSLLGTGEIPYGYTF. The CDR3 nucleotides are TGCGCCAGCAGCCTGCTTGGGACAGGGGAGATCCCCTATGGCTACACCTTC.

The V and J genes are TRBV7-7 and TRBJ2-5, with 7 bases matching TRBD2. This CDR3 has 13 amino acids. Germline CDR1 and CDR2: SSHAT and FNYEAQ (reference sequence). V gave up 5 bases and J gave up 2 bases; unmatched junction bases: 2. CDR3 sequence reads: CASSPAGQETQYF. The CDR3 DNA follows: TGTGCCAGCAGCCCAGCGGGGCAAGAGACCCAGTACTTC. Combining the CDR3 with reference TRBV7-7 and TRBJ2-5 gives the whole variable domain GAGVSQSPRYKVTKRGQDVTLRCDPISSHATLYWYQQALGQGPEFLTYFNYEAQPDKSGLPSDRFSAERPEGSISTLTIQRTEQRDSAMYRCASSPAGQETQYFGPGTRLLVL.

The table lists this clone with a count of one. V gene TRBV4-1 combines with J gene TRBJ2-5; tentatively, D is TRBD1 (6 bases). Trimming took 0 bases from V and 3 from J, leaving 11 bases between them. The CDR3 is 15 residues long. Germline values: CDR1 MGHRA, CDR2 YSYEKL. In DNA form, the CDR3 reads TGCGCCAGCAGCCAAGACGGGACACGGGAAGAGACCCAGTACTTC. Its protein is CASSQDGTREETQYF.

This clone was found many times. The CDR3 loop is CASSLDLAGGSPLHF. DNA for the CDR3: TGTGCCAGCAGCTTAGATTTGGCCGGGGGGTCACCCCTCCACTTT. The chain is built from TRBV7-9 and TRBJ1-6; tentative D call: TRBD1 (5 bases). Trimming pared 1 base from V and 10 bases from J, leaving 14 bases between. The CDR3 length is 15 residues. Germline V lookup: CDR1 SEHNR, CDR2 FQNEAQ (reference sequence).

The chain links TRBV2 to TRBJ1-2; 10 bases fit TRBD1. Germline V gene sequence: CDR1 SNHLY, CDR2 FYNNEI. The CDR3 spans 15 residues. Trimming removed 8 bases from V and 8 bases from J; junction bases left unmatched: 14. The CDR3 region has the DNA TGTGCCAGCGACGCTTCCGGGACAGGGGTTGGAGGCTACACCTTC. Translating gives CASDASGTGVGGYTF. Combining the CDR3 with reference TRBV2 and TRBJ1-2 gives the whole variable domain EPEVTQTPSHQVTQMGQEVILRCVPISNHLYFYWYRQILGQKVEFLVSFYNNEISEKSEIFDDQFSVERPDGSNFTLKIRSTKLEDSAMYFCASDASGTGVGGYTFGSGTRLTVV.

The chain is built from TRBV7-2 and TRBJ1-1; 7 bases agree with TRBD1. CDR3 length: 14 residues. Germline V lookup: CDR1 SGHTA, CDR2 FQGNSA. V lost 5 bases to trimming and J lost 2 bases; unmatched junction nucleotides: 5. As DNA, the CDR3 is TGTGCCAGCAGCCGGGACAGAAGAAACACTGAAGCTTTCTTT. Translated: CASSRDRRNTEAFF.

The genes are TRBV28 and TRBJ2-5; 8 positions agree with TRBD1. This CDR3 has 18 residues. V gave up 3 bases and J gave up 0 bases; unmatched junction bases: 12. The germline gives CDR1 MDHEN, CDR2 SYDVKM. The CDR3 sequence is CASSFGQGNFRYQETQYF. CDR3 coding DNA: TGTGCCAGCAGTTTCGGACAGGGTAACTTCCGCTACCAAGAGACCCAGTACTTC.

V is TRBV19 and J is TRBJ1-5; a possible D gene is TRBD1 (6 bases). Per germline, CDR1 LNHDA and CDR2 SQIVND (reference sequence). Trimming took 5 bases from V and 8 from J, leaving 13 bases between them. The CDR3 length is 13 residues. The CDR3 protein is CASSPDRREPQHF. The DNA for the CDR3 is TGTGCCAGTAGTCCGGACAGACGTGAGCCCCAGCATTTT.

This clone was seen once. This chain connects TRBV3-1 (or the pseudogene TRBV3-2) to TRBJ2-3; 9 bases agree with TRBD2. The CDR3 is 15 residues long. V trimming: 1 base; J trimming: 6 bases; junction bases outside the gene matches: 5. Germline CDR1 reads LGHDT; CDR2 reads YNNKEL (reference sequence). The CDR3 DNA reads TGTGCCAGCAGCCAAGTCCTAGCGGGGAGGGATACGCAGTATTTT. It codes for CASSQVLAGRDTQYF.

This chain links TRBV4-1 with TRBJ2-5; possibly TRBD1 for D (6 bases). The germline V gene has CDR1 MGHRA and CDR2 YSYEKL. The CDR3 runs 16 residues. Deletions cut 4 bases from V and 5 bases from J, with 20 bases between. CDR3 residues: CASSPHLQGRSETQYF. Here the CDR3 DNA reads TGCGCCAGCAGCCCCCACCTACAGGGTAGATCCGAGACCCAGTACTTC.

The V call is TRBV5-4, the J call TRBJ1-3; unclear D gene. The CDR3 totals 15 residues. V was cut by 0 bases and J by 0 bases, with 7 bases left in between. Germline CDR1 SGHNT, CDR2 YYREEE (reference sequence). The CDR3 loop is CASSLVGDSGNTIYF. Written as DNA, the CDR3 is TGTGCCAGCAGCTTGGTCGGAGACTCTGGAAACACCATATATTTT.

This clone has just a few counts. The chain is built from TRBV5-4 and TRBJ1-6, with TRBD1 identical over 9 bases. CDR1 and CDR2 from the germline V gene are SGHNT and YYREEE (reference sequence). There are 20 residues in the CDR3. V shed 3 bases, J shed 0 bases, and the junction held 13 bases outside the gene matches. CDR3 loop: CASSSHPPGQGSSYNSPLHF. CDR3 nucleotide sequence: TGTGCCAGCAGCTCCCACCCCCCGGGACAGGGAAGCTCCTATAATTCACCCCTCCACTTT.

The chain joins TRBV6-5 to TRBJ1-4, with a possible D match to TRBD1 (6 bases). CDR3 length: 15 amino acids. Trimming left V 0 bases short and J 5 bases short, with 10 bases between. In germline, CDR1 is MNHEY, CDR2 SVGAGI. DNA for the CDR3: TGTGCCAGCAGTTACTCGTGGCAGGGGAATGAAAAACTGTTTTTT. Its protein product is CASSYSWQGNEKLFF.

In its sample, this clone was seen once. The chain is built from TRBV7-2 and TRBJ1-6; D remains unclear. Trimming left V 5 bases short and J 0 bases short, with 8 bases between. CDR3 size: 15 residues. Germline V CDR1 and CDR2: SGHTA, FQGNSA. The CDR3 reads CASSTENSYNSPLHF. In nucleotides, the CDR3 is TGTGCCAGCAGCACGGAGAACTCCTATAATTCACCCCTCCACTTT.

The chain combines TRBV5-5 with TRBJ1-2; 9 bases are a match to TRBD1. Germline loops: CDR1 SGHKS, CDR2 YYEKEE (reference sequence). The V gene end was trimmed by 3 bases and the J gene end by 4 bases; junction bases not matched to a gene: 4. The CDR3 is 14 residues long. CDR3 nucleotides: TGTGCCAGCAGCTGGGGGACAGGGAGCTATGGCTACACCTTC. This codes for CASSWGTGSYGYTF.

The CDR3 loop is CASTRRGRTGELFF. CDR3 bases: TGTGCCAGCACCCGCAGGGGAAGGACCGGGGAGCTGTTTTTT. This chain uses TRBV28 with TRBJ2-2; D is possibly TRBD1 (6 bases). The CDR3 loop spans 14 amino acids. Trimming took 7 bases from V and 5 from J, leaving 14 bases between them. The germline V gene encodes CDR1 MDHEN and CDR2 SYDVKM.

The chain is built from TRBV28 and TRBJ1-2, with unresolved D. V lost 6 bases to trimming and J lost 4 bases, with 9 bases between them. The length of the CDR3 is 12 residues. Germline CDR1 and CDR2: MDHEN and SYDVKM. CDR3 sequence: CASSVGGYGYTF. The CDR3 coding sequence is TGTGCCAGCAGCGTAGGCGGCTATGGCTACACCTTC.

This clone was observed once. The chain has TRBV25-1 and TRBJ2-2, with 9 bases that match TRBD1. J gave up 5 bases and V 7 bases, and 11 bases lay outside the gene matches. CDR3 length: 16 amino acids. Germline V gives CDR1 MGHDK, CDR2 SYGVNS. As DNA, the CDR3 is TGTGCCAGCACAGAGGCCGGGACAGGGAGGACCGGGGAGCTGTTTTTT. Translation: CASTEAGTGRTGELFF.

This clone was seen a single time. V gene TRBV6-5 combines with J gene TRBJ1-2, with D tentatively TRBD1 (5 bases). Between the trimmed V and J ends, which lost 7 bases and 0 bases, there was a span of 12 bases. The CDR3 sequence is 14 residues long. Germline CDR1 is MNHEY and CDR2 is SVGAGI. CDR3 bases: TGTGCCAGCAACCTAAGGGGTACTAACTATGGCTACACCTTC. This gives the protein CASNLRGTNYGYTF.

The chain combines TRBV5-1 with TRBJ2-5; D perhaps matches TRBD1 (6 bases). V was shortened by 2 bases and J by 1 base, with 9 bases between the two germline ends. Germline values: CDR1 SGHRS, CDR2 YFSETQ. This CDR3 region has 14 residues. This CDR3 is CASSLPGAQETQYF. The CDR3 bases are TGCGCCAGCAGCTTACCAGGGGCCCAAGAGACCCAGTACTTC.